One sample yielded the 22 T cell receptor beta chains listed below, sequenced in a study of naive and memory T cell subsets. General study results and limits: Naive repertoires, especially CD8, held a few larger clonotypes, possibly memory cells re-expressing CD45RA.

Two oligonucleotides, mixed equimolar, formed the beta constant-region primer covering TRBC1 and TRBC2. Nested alpha and beta constant-region primers with the SP2 primer drove four PCR rounds on ligated cDNA. TCRdb called the UMI-ligation and nested PCR reads again in MiXCR, with one record for every CDR3 protein. The sample holds over 90,000 distinct CDR3 sequences, about 11% seen once. What these receptors recognize is not known. Sequenced: naive CD4+ T cells from blood. All receptors derive from a human donor in good health.

In its sample, this clonotype was seen many times. V is TRBV7-6 and J is TRBJ2-5, with D tentatively TRBD1 (5 bases). The CDR3 has 15 amino acids. V lost 1 base and J lost 3, with 12 bases in between. Per germline, CDR1 SGHVS and CDR2 FNYEAQ. This chain's CDR3 is CASSLDPRVEETQYF. As DNA, the CDR3 is TGTGCCAGCAGCTTAGATCCCAGGGTGGAAGAGACCCAGTACTTC.

The chain uses TRBV20-1 and TRBJ2-5; 8 bases are a match to TRBD2. With V trimmed by 3 bases and J by 9 bases, 15 bases remained unmatched. The CDR3 runs 15 residues. Germline V lookup: CDR1 DFQATT, CDR2 SNEGSKA (reference sequence). The CDR3 reads CSASTGRAGGIAQYF. The CDR3 region has the DNA TGCAGTGCTAGTACCGGGAGGGCCGGGGGTATAGCCCAGTACTTC.

The J gene is TRBJ1-3, the V gene TRBV19; D gene uncertain. Per germline, CDR1 LNHDA and CDR2 SQIVND (reference sequence). V lost 4 bases and J 0 bases, leaving 7 bases between the germline ends. The CDR3 is 14 residues long. The CDR3 loop is CASSTGGSGNTIYF. CDR3 bases: TGTGCCAGTAGTACGGGTGGCTCTGGAAACACCATATATTTT.

The genes are TRBV6-2 or TRBV6-3 and TRBJ2-5; D call uncertain. V lost 3 bases, J lost 0 bases, and 11 bases lay in between. Per germline, CDR1 MNHEY and CDR2 SVGEGT. This CDR3 region has 15 residues. The CDR3 here is CASSYSNSNQETQYF. The DNA for the CDR3 is TGTGCCAGCAGTTATTCCAATTCAAACCAAGAGACCCAGTACTTC.

CDR3 sequence: CASSSASGSTDTQYF. CDR3 nucleotide sequence: TGTGCCAGCAGCTCCGCCAGCGGGAGCACAGATACGCAGTATTTT. V and J are TRBV5-4 and TRBJ2-3; TRBD2 is a possible D gene (6 bases). The length of the CDR3 is 15 residues. Germline loops: CDR1 SGHNT, CDR2 YYREEE (reference sequence). The V and J ends lost 3 bases and 0 bases respectively, with 11 bases between them. The entire variable domain, with the rest obtained from reference TRBV5-4 and TRBJ2-3, is as follows: ETGVTQSPTHLIKTRGQQVTLRCSSQSGHNTVSWYQQALGQGPQFIFQYYREEENGRGNFPPRFSGLQFPNYSSELNVNALELDDSALYLCASSSASGSTDTQYFGPGTRLTVL.

This clonotype was detected many times. This sequence joins TRBV29-1 and TRBJ2-1, with 7 bases aligning to TRBD1. With 8 bases clipped from V and 9 bases from J, the junction kept 10 bases outside the gene matches. The CDR3 extends over 12 amino acids. CDR1 is SQVTM and CDR2 is ANQGSEA in the germline V gene. The CDR3 sequence: CSTTGAGGEQFF. The CDR3 DNA reads TGCAGCACCACAGGGGCCGGCGGTGAGCAGTTCTTC.

The rearrangement links TRBV7-2 to TRBJ2-2, with D tentatively TRBD2 (6 bases). This CDR3 has 15 residues. Trimming cost V 1 base and J 1 base, with 7 bases left between them. Germline V gene lookup returns CDR1 SGHTA and CDR2 FQGNSA. CDR3 residues: CASSLGGGNTGELFF. The CDR3 region has the DNA TGTGCCAGCAGCTTAGGGGGAGGGAACACCGGGGAGCTGTTTTTT.

The table lists this clonotype with a few counts. This sequence joins TRBV7-2 and TRBJ2-1; the D gene is possibly TRBD1 (7 bases). V gave up 3 bases and J gave up 4 bases, with 13 bases separating them. The germline V gene encodes CDR1 SGHTA and CDR2 FQGNSA. The CDR3 is made up of 15 amino acids. The CDR3 nucleotides are TGTGCCAGCAGCTTGCGGGACAGCTTTTACAATGAGCAGTTCTTC. It encodes CASSLRDSFYNEQFF. The entire variable domain, with the rest obtained from reference TRBV7-2 and TRBJ2-1, is as follows: GAGVSQSPSNKVTEKGKDVELRCDPISGHTALYWYRQSLGQGLEFLIYFQGNSAPDKSGLPSDRFSAERTGGSVSTLTIQRTQQEDSAVYLCASSLRDSFYNEQFFGPGTRLTVL.

In its sample, this clonotype was seen a few times. This rearrangement joins TRBV20-1 to TRBJ1-1, with a weak D call TRBD1 (6 bases). The V end was cut by 0 bases, the J end by 4 bases, with 15 bases between. This CDR3 is 15 amino acids long. Per the germline V gene, CDR1 is DFQATT and CDR2 is SNEGSKA (reference sequence). The CDR3 coding sequence is TGCAGTGCTAGAGATCTCGGGGGGCGGATCACTGAAGCTTTCTTT. Protein product: CSARDLGGRITEAFF.

The table lists this clonotype with a few counts. The rearrangement joins TRBV19 to TRBJ2-3; possible D gene TRBD1, 5 bases. The CDR3 has 16 amino acids. Germline CDR1 is LNHDA and CDR2 is SQIVND (reference sequence). V lost 3 bases and J lost 4, with 17 bases in between. DNA of the CDR3: TGTGCCAGTAGTATCGGGCCAAAACCCAGGGCAGATACGCAGTATTTT. Translation: CASSIGPKPRADTQYF.

The chain has TRBV20-1 and TRBJ1-6; 8 bases line up with TRBD1. The germline CDR1 and CDR2 sequences are DFQATT and SNEGSKA (reference sequence). The CDR3 runs 15 residues. V trimming: 2 bases; J trimming: 7 bases; junction bases outside the gene matches: 7. DNA for the CDR3: TGCAGTGCTAGAAAGACAGGGGTTGAGAATTCACCCCTCCACTTT. Its translation: CSARKTGVENSPLHF.

On this clonotype itself: A much larger clone lies a single base off, so this may be a read error. The chain has TRBV6-1 and TRBJ2-5; tentatively, D is TRBD2 (6 bases). The CDR3 spans 17 residues. Germline CDR1 MNHNS, CDR2 SASEGT. V lost 1 base and J 10 bases, leaving 25 bases between the germline ends. DNA for the CDR3: TGTGCCAGCAGTGAAGGAAAGAGTACAGGACGCGGGAAGAGCCAGTACTTC. Translating it yields CASSEGKSTGRGKSQYF.

This chain joins TRBV5-6 and TRBJ2-2, with D hard to call. CDR3 size: 14 residues. Trimming stripped 4 bases from V and 2 bases from J, with 9 bases between. Per germline, CDR1 SGHDT and CDR2 YYEEEE. The CDR3 spells CASSPDLNTGELFF. The DNA for the CDR3 is TGTGCCAGCAGCCCGGACCTCAACACCGGGGAGCTGTTTTTT.

This clonotype was found a few times. V and J are TRBV19 and TRBJ1-5, with 10 bases aligning to TRBD1. The CDR3 has 15 amino acids. Germline-derived CDR1 and CDR2 are LNHDA and SQIVND (reference sequence). The J segment lost 0 bases and the V segment lost 6 bases, leaving 2 bases of the junction unmatched. Here the CDR3 reads CASSRDRGSNQPQHF. CDR3 nucleotide sequence: TGTGCCAGTAGCCGGGACAGGGGTAGCAATCAGCCCCAGCATTTT.

V usage is TRBV28 and J usage is TRBJ2-7; D possibly corresponds to TRBD2 (6 bases). The germline V gene encodes CDR1 MDHEN and CDR2 SYDVKM. The length of the CDR3 is 13 residues. V was clipped by 6 bases and J by 9 bases, with 18 bases between them. CDR3 sequence reads: CASSLRTGDGQYF. CDR3 sequence (DNA): TGTGCCAGCAGCCTGAGGACGGGGGACGGGCAGTACTTC.

This sequence joins TRBV6-2 or TRBV6-3 and TRBJ1-2, with TRBD1 matching over 7 bases. The CDR3 loop spans 15 amino acids. Germline CDR1 and CDR2: MNHEY and SVGEGT. Trimming removed 2 bases from V and 6 bases from J; junction bases left unmatched: 9. The CDR3 nucleotides read TGTGCCAGCAGTTACCCGGCTGAAGGGGGCGATGGCTACACCTTC. Translated, it gives CASSYPAEGGDGYTF.

The table lists this clonotype with many counts. This chain joins TRBV19 and TRBJ1-2; 7 nucleotides agree with TRBD1. This CDR3 has 13 amino acids. From germline, CDR1 is LNHDA and CDR2 SQIVND (reference sequence). V was pared by 7 bases and J by 3 bases, with 5 bases of the junction left unmatched. The CDR3 coding sequence is TGTGCCAGTACCGGGACAGCCTACTATGGCTACACCTTC. Residues: CASTGTAYYGYTF.

V and J are TRBV29-1 and TRBJ2-1; perhaps TRBD1 as D (5 bases). CDR3 length: 13 residues. V lost 4 bases, J lost 6 bases, and 13 bases lay in between. In germline, CDR1 is SQVTM, CDR2 ANQGSEA. CDR3 in amino acids: CSVGVQGINEQFF. The CDR3 nucleotides are TGCAGCGTTGGGGTTCAGGGTATCAATGAGCAGTTCTTC.

Only a few counts were recorded for this clonotype. The genes are TRBV7-2 and TRBJ1-5; 7 bases are a match to TRBD1. CDR3 size: 16 residues. Trimming at V came to 2 bases and at J to 3 bases, leaving 7 bases not matched to a gene. From germline, CDR1 is SGHTA and CDR2 FQGNSA. The CDR3 protein is CASSLFSGQYNQPQHF. The CDR3 DNA sequence: TGTGCCAGCAGCTTATTTTCGGGACAGTACAATCAGCCCCAGCATTTT.

This chain uses TRBV2 with TRBJ1-1, with D unclear. V lost 3 bases, J lost 0 bases, and 23 bases lay in between. The length of the CDR3 is 19 residues. Germline V gene lookup returns CDR1 SNHLY and CDR2 FYNNEI. The CDR3 sequence is CASSDGRWKEGRLNTEAFF. The CDR3 DNA follows: TGTGCCAGCAGTGATGGACGGTGGAAAGAAGGTCGTTTGAACACTGAAGCTTTCTTT.

As regards this clonotype: A read error is possible here, since a much larger clone lies one base away. The chain uses TRBV7-2 and TRBJ2-5; D is ambiguous. V was pared by 5 bases and J by 1 base, with 8 bases between. Germline V gene data show CDR1 as SGHTA and CDR2 as FQGNSA. This CDR3 comprises 13 residues. CDR3: CASSPGSQETQYF. As DNA, the CDR3 is TGTGCCAGCAGCCCGGGCAGCCAAGAGACCCAGTACTTC.

The chain combines TRBV5-1 with TRBJ1-1; D gene ambiguous. V lost 2 bases and J lost 11, with 7 bases in between. This CDR3 spans 10 amino acids. Germline V CDR1 and CDR2: SGHRS, YFSETQ. The CDR3 sequence is CASSLPMAFF. As DNA, the CDR3 is TGCGCCAGCAGCTTACCTATGGCTTTCTTT.